One and the same sample provided the 13 T cell receptor beta chains below, sequenced in a study of blood T cell repertoires in COVID-19. TCRdb's table, derived via immunoSEQ multiplex PCR, lists solely in-frame clones and lacks some. This sample has around 250,000 clones; 88% occur once, and the top ten carry 3.1%. The specimen was PBMCs or T cells enriched from blood (not recorded which). The receptors here all came from a woman aged 35 to 49 who had been exposed to COVID-19.

This sequence joins TRBV6-5 and TRBJ1-1; possible D gene TRBD1, 5 bases. Between the trimmed V and J ends, which lost 5 bases and 5 bases, there was a span of 12 bases. CDR1 MNHEY and CDR2 SVGAGI come from the germline V gene. The CDR3 extends over 13 amino acids. This CDR3 reads CASSPPGGTEAFF. CDR3 in DNA: TGTGCCAGCAGTCCCCCGGGGGGTACTGAAGCTTTCTTT.

V gene TRBV19 combines with J gene TRBJ2-7; D might be TRBD1 (5 bases). Trimming left V 7 bases short and J 3 bases short, with 13 bases between. This CDR3 is built from 13 residues. Germline loops: CDR1 LNHDA, CDR2 SQIVND (reference sequence). The CDR3 DNA sequence: TGTGCCAGTACACCCGACAGTTTCTACGAGCAGTACGTC. Amino acid sequence: CASTPDSFYEQYV.

The chain is built from TRBV19 and TRBJ1-3; 8 bases match TRBD1. CDR3 length equals 15 residues. V trimming: 5 bases; J trimming: 1 base; junction bases outside the gene matches: 4. Germline assignment: CDR1 LNHDA and CDR2 SQIVND (reference sequence). The CDR3 region is CASSPDRASGNTIYF. The CDR3 DNA reads as TGTGCCAGTAGTCCGGACAGGGCGTCTGGAAACACCATATATTTT. Full variable domain (missing parts from reference TRBV19 and TRBJ1-3): DGGITQSPKYLFRKEGQNVTLSCEQNLNHDAMYWYRQDPGQGLRLIYYSQIVNDFQKGDIAEGYSVSREKKESFPLTVTSAQKNPTAFYLCASSPDRASGNTIYFGEGSWLTVV.

The chain carries TRBV6-1 and TRBJ1-6, with 9 bases aligning to TRBD1. From germline, CDR1 is MNHNS and CDR2 SASEGT. J was trimmed by 10 bases and V by 4 bases; bases with no gene match: 17. This CDR3 has 18 amino acids. This CDR3 reads CASSARQGVGPSGSPLHF. CDR3 nucleotides: TGTGCCAGCAGTGCCCGACAGGGGGTGGGTCCAAGCGGCTCACCCCTCCACTTT.

The CDR3 loop reads CASSARTGGGERQYV. CDR3 DNA sequence: TGTGCCAGTAGTGCCCGGACAGGGGGCGGAGAAAGGCAGTACGTC. The V call is TRBV19, the J call TRBJ2-7; 11 bases align to TRBD1. This CDR3 has 15 amino acids. Germline CDR1 and CDR2: LNHDA and SQIVND (reference sequence). J gave up 9 bases and V 5 bases, and 12 bases lay outside the gene matches.

V usage is TRBV18 and J usage is TRBJ1-6; TRBD1 agrees at 10 bases. The CDR3 runs 15 residues. Germline assignment: CDR1 KGHSH and CDR2 LQKENI. V shed 3 bases and J 7 bases; nucleotides not matched to a gene: 3. CDR3 sequence: CASSPETGGNSPLHF. The DNA for the CDR3 is TGTGCCAGCTCACCGGAGACAGGGGGCAATTCACCCCTCCACTTT.

This CDR3 is CASSLSSGGYNEQFF. The CDR3 DNA follows: TGTGCCAGCAGCTTGTCTTCAGGGGGCTACAATGAGCAGTTCTTC. The J gene is TRBJ2-1, the V gene TRBV11-2; 7 nucleotides agree with TRBD1. V shed 3 bases, J shed 3 bases, and the junction held 5 bases outside the gene matches. The germline V gene encodes CDR1 SGHAT and CDR2 FQNNGV. The CDR3 covers 15 residues.

A single count supports this clone. The CDR3 region is CASSGPRQGAHEKLFF. The DNA of the CDR3 is TGTGCCAGCAGTGGTCCCCGACAGGGGGCCCATGAAAAACTGTTTTTT. V gene TRBV6-1 combines with J gene TRBJ1-4; 10 bases fit TRBD1. CDR1 is MNHNS, CDR2 SASEGT, per germline. J lost 6 bases, V lost 4 bases, and 8 bases had no gene match. The CDR3 is 16 amino acids.

This clone appeared once. This chain uses TRBV5-1 with TRBJ2-7, with 7 bases aligning to TRBD2. The V segment lost 4 bases and the J segment 0 bases; nucleotides outside the gene matches: 7. The germline V gene has CDR1 SGHRS and CDR2 YFSETQ. CDR3 length: 15 residues. The CDR3 DNA sequence: TGCGCCAGCAGCCAGGCAGCGGGAAGCTCCTACGAGCAGTACTTC. Amino acid sequence: CASSQAAGSSYEQYF.

V gene TRBV24-1 combines with J gene TRBJ2-1; D is undetermined. CDR3 length equals 12 residues. The germline CDR1 and CDR2 sequences are KGHDR and SFDVKD. V lost 4 bases, J lost 10 bases, and 10 bases lay in between. The CDR3: CATSDRSWEQFF. CDR3 coding DNA: TGTGCCACCAGTGACAGATCGTGGGAGCAGTTCTTC.

The table lists this clone with a few counts. V and J are TRBV30 and TRBJ2-5; TRBD1 matches at 8 bases. The CDR3 sequence is 13 residues long. The V and J ends lost 2 bases and 4 bases, in that order; junction bases with no gene match: 3. Germline V CDR1 and CDR2: GTSNPN, SVGIG (reference sequence). CDR3 residues: CAWSRDRRETQYF. The CDR3 bases are TGTGCCTGGAGTAGGGACAGGCGAGAGACCCAGTACTTC.

The chain uses TRBV27 and TRBJ2-7; 8 bases align to TRBD1. The trim removed 5 bases at V and 2 bases at J, leaving 11 bases unmatched. The germline gives CDR1 MNHEY, CDR2 SMNVEV (reference sequence). This CDR3 region has 16 residues. CDR3 nucleotide sequence: TGTGCCAGCAGTCGCGGACAGGGCTCAGGCACCTACGAGCAGTACTTC. Protein product: CASSRGQGSGTYEQYF.

In nucleotides, the CDR3 is TGTGCCAGCAGCTCCCATCGGGACACCTCTTCTGGAAACACCATATATTTT. This codes for CASSSHRDTSSGNTIYF. The J gene is TRBJ1-3, the V gene TRBV7-8; D perhaps matches TRBD1 (6 bases). Trimming cost V 4 bases and J 1 base, with 17 bases left between them. Germline V lookup: CDR1 SGHVS, CDR2 FQNEAQ. This CDR3 contains 17 residues.